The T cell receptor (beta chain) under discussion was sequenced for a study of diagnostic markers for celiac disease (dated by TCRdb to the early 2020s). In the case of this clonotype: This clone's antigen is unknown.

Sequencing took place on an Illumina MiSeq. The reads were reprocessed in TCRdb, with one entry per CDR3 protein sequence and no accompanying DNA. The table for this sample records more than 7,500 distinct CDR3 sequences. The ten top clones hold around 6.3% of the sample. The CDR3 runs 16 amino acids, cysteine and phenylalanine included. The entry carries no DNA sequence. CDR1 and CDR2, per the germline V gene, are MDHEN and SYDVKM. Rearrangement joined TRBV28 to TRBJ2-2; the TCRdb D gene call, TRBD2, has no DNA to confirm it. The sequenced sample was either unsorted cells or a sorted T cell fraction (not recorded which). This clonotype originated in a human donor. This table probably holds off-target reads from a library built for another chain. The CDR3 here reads CASSPHLGSKVGELFF.